A single sample gave rise to the 14 T cell receptor beta chains below, sequenced in a study of T cells in localized non-small cell lung cancer. The table came from immunoSEQ multiplex PCR; TCRdb's copy has only in-frame clones and leaves some out. The data show about 9,600 clones, with less than 95% seen just once and 17% held by the top ten. The specimen comprised peripheral blood, sampled before any cancer treatment. These receptors were taken from a male donor aged 60 or over with stage III squamous cell lung carcinoma.

The rearrangement links TRBV15 to TRBJ2-7, with D possibly TRBD2 on 5 matching bases. The germline V and J ends were trimmed by 6 bases and 2 bases, with 26 bases remaining between them. Germline values: CDR1 LNHNV, CDR2 YYDKDF (reference sequence). The CDR3 has 18 residues. The CDR3: CATSQTTLTSSFTYEQYF. The CDR3 DNA reads as TGTGCCACCAGTCAGACTACGCTTACGTCGAGTTTCACCTACGAGCAGTACTTC.

V gene TRBV5-4 combines with J gene TRBJ2-7; no clear D gene. With 2 bases removed from V and 0 bases from J, the gap between germline ends came to 12 bases. In germline, CDR1 is SGHNT, CDR2 YYREEE (reference sequence). This CDR3 spans 15 amino acids. For the CDR3, the DNA is TGTGCCAGCAGCTTAGGAGTTGCACGCTCCTACGAGCAGTACTTC. Protein: CASSLGVARSYEQYF.

The chain couples TRBV6-1 to TRBJ2-3; 10 bases line up with TRBD1. The CDR3 length is 15 residues. The V gene end was trimmed by 4 bases and the J gene end by 6 bases; junction bases not matched to a gene: 7. From germline, CDR1 is MNHNS and CDR2 SASEGT. As DNA, the CDR3 is TGTGCCAGCAGTGGTAGGACAGGGGGTTTCGATACGCAGTATTTT. It is translated as CASSGRTGGFDTQYF.

V is TRBV7-9 and J is TRBJ2-2; D possibly matches TRBD1 or TRBD2 (5 bases each). V lost 1 base, J lost 5 bases, and 20 bases lay in between. The germline V gene encodes CDR1 SEHNR and CDR2 FQNEAQ (reference sequence). This CDR3 has 18 residues. This chain's CDR3 is CASSLGGSQPMGTGELFF. The CDR3 DNA reads TGTGCCAGCAGCTTAGGGGGGAGCCAGCCTATGGGGACCGGGGAGCTGTTTTTT.

V and J are TRBV5-1 and TRBJ2-1; D may be TRBD2 (6 bases). V lost 1 base and J 3 bases, leaving 11 bases between the germline ends. Germline lookup yields CDR1 SGHRS and CDR2 YFSETQ. This CDR3 comprises 15 residues. The CDR3 region is CASSLSGGFYNEQFF. CDR3 DNA: TGCGCCAGCAGCTTGAGTGGGGGGTTCTACAATGAGCAGTTCTTC.

The chain is built from TRBV2 and TRBJ2-3, with no clear D. Germline V gene data show CDR1 as SNHLY and CDR2 as FYNNEI. V was trimmed by 6 bases and J by 3 bases, leaving 16 bases between them. There are 15 residues in the CDR3. The CDR3 nucleotides read TGTGCCAGCAGCAGCCCGGCCGCCGTGACAGATACGCAGTATTTT. Translating gives CASSSPAAVTDTQYF.

This chain links TRBV28 with TRBJ2-5; 9 bases are a match to TRBD2. V was pared by 0 bases and J by 5 bases, with 10 bases of the junction left unmatched. This CDR3 contains 17 residues. The germline CDR1 and CDR2 sequences are MDHEN and SYDVKM. Here the CDR3 DNA reads TGTGCCAGCAGTTTATGGACTAGCGGAAAGAGCACGGAGACCCAGTACTTC. It encodes CASSLWTSGKSTETQYF.

The CDR3, as DNA: TGTGCCAGCAGCTTGGTGGCTAGCGGGGGTTCGGAGACCCAGTACTTC. It specifies CASSLVASGGSETQYF. V gene TRBV5-5 combines with J gene TRBJ2-5, with 10 nucleotides matching TRBD2. After removal of 0 bases from V and 5 bases from J, the junction contained 7 bases not matched to a gene. Germline values: CDR1 SGHKS, CDR2 YYEKEE (reference sequence). The CDR3 covers 16 residues.

This sequence joins TRBV7-2 and TRBJ2-5; D gene uncertain. V was pared by 5 bases and J by 2 bases, with 3 bases between. The length of the CDR3 is 11 residues. In germline, CDR1 is SGHTA, CDR2 FQGNSA. Here the CDR3 DNA reads TGTGCCAGCAGCGAGCAAGAGACCCAGTACTTC. It yields the protein CASSEQETQYF.

This clone showed up just a few times. The chain joins TRBV7-9 to TRBJ2-5; TRBD2 might be the D (5 bases). The V end was cut by 1 base, the J end by 1 base, with 10 bases between. The germline gives CDR1 SEHNR, CDR2 FQNEAQ (reference sequence). This CDR3 contains 15 residues. CDR3 DNA: TGTGCCAGCAGCTTAGGGCTAGCCCTCCAAGAGACCCAGTACTTC. It yields the protein CASSLGLALQETQYF.

V and J are TRBV23-1 and TRBJ1-4; TRBD1 aligns across 8 bases. TRBV23-1 counts as an open reading frame of uncertain function. V shed 4 bases, J shed 2 bases, and the junction held 9 bases outside the gene matches. The CDR3 extends over 17 amino acids. CDR3 region: CASSPWTGRVTNEKLFF. CDR3 DNA sequence: TGCGCCAGCAGTCCCTGGACAGGGAGGGTGACTAATGAAAAACTGTTTTTT.

This chain connects TRBV6-5 to TRBJ2-2; D ambiguous. This CDR3 region has 15 residues. Trimming cost V 6 bases and J 1 base, with 12 bases left between them. Germline CDR1 and CDR2: MNHEY and SVGAGI. The CDR3 loop is CASSRLGLNTGELFF. CDR3 DNA sequence: TGTGCCAGCAGCCGCCTAGGGCTGAACACCGGGGAGCTGTTTTTT.

The rearrangement links TRBV4-1 to TRBJ2-2; D is undetermined. V was shortened by 1 base and J by 1 base, with 13 bases between the two germline ends. The length of the CDR3 is 17 residues. From germline, CDR1 is MGHRA and CDR2 YSYEKL. The CDR3 nucleotides read TGCGCCAGCAGCCAAGCAAATGGGCTGTTGAACACCGGGGAGCTGTTTTTT. Amino acids: CASSQANGLLNTGELFF.

The gene calls are TRBV5-1 and TRBJ2-3, with TRBD1 matching 8 bases. J gave up 3 bases and V 3 bases, and 3 bases lay outside the gene matches. Germline V gene data show CDR1 as SGHRS and CDR2 as YFSETQ. This CDR3 region has 14 residues. In nucleotides, the CDR3 is TGCGCCAGCAGCTCGGGACAGGTAACAGATACGCAGTATTTT. Its protein product is CASSSGQVTDTQYF.